The 5 T cell receptor beta chains given below trace back to one sample, sequenced in a study of cytomegalovirus exposure and HLA in healthy donors. Use of 60 Vbeta and 13 Jbeta primers characterized the PCR. Some clones are missing from TCRdb's copy, which holds only in-frame ones; the method was immunoSEQ multiplex PCR. The sample consists of approximately 190,000 clones, 85% to 90% of them appearing once. Sequencing was performed on PBMCs. All receptors derive from a man aged 25 to 40 in good health and CMV-seronegative.

J is TRBJ2-5 and V is TRBV6-5; D unclear. Trimming took off 2 bases at V and 5 bases at J, with 12 bases between the two ends. Germline loops: CDR1 MNHEY, CDR2 SVGAGI. This CDR3 region has 14 residues. For the CDR3, the DNA is TGTGCCAGCAGTTACGGCGGTGAGACGGAGACCCAGTACTTC. This sequence encodes CASSYGGETETQYF.

The chain uses TRBV5-1 and TRBJ2-7; D is possibly TRBD2 (6 bases). The germline V and J ends were trimmed by 8 bases and 3 bases, with 18 bases remaining between them. Germline V lookup: CDR1 SGHRS, CDR2 YFSETQ. The CDR3 spans 14 residues. The CDR3, as DNA: TGCGCCAGTTCCCCCTGGGGGGACCTCTACGAGCAGTACTTC. It encodes CASSPWGDLYEQYF.

This sequence joins TRBV4-2 and TRBJ2-1; 7 bases agree with TRBD1. This CDR3 region has 15 residues. After removal of 4 bases from V and 4 bases from J, the junction contained 7 bases not matched to a gene. Per the germline V gene, CDR1 is LGHNA and CDR2 is YNFKEQ. As DNA, the CDR3 is TGTGCCAGCAGCCCAGGACAGGACCCATACAATGAGCAGTTCTTC. It is translated as CASSPGQDPYNEQFF.

The rearrangement links TRBV27 to TRBJ2-1, with a weak D call TRBD1 (6 bases). The V and J ends lost 4 bases and 10 bases respectively, with 14 bases between them. Germline V gene data show CDR1 as MNHEY and CDR2 as SMNVEV (reference sequence). The CDR3 loop spans 13 amino acids. The CDR3 sequence is CASSYVRGGEQFF. CDR3 coding DNA: TGTGCCAGCAGTTACGTCAGGGGTGGGGAGCAGTTCTTC.

V is TRBV5-4 and J is TRBJ2-7; weak D call: TRBD1 (6 bases). V was pared by 4 bases and J by 2 bases, with 22 bases between. CDR3 length: 17 residues. Germline V gives CDR1 SGHNT, CDR2 YYREEE (reference sequence). Here the CDR3 reads CASSPGQLLLLTYEQYF. The CDR3 bases are TGTGCCAGCAGCCCAGGACAGCTGCTACTCCTCACCTACGAGCAGTACTTC.